Only one count was recorded for the clone carrying this T cell receptor (beta chain). Seattle enrolled patients during active infection and tracked them longitudinally. The source of the sample is a study of blood T cell repertoires in COVID-19. Overall study context: PBMCs, B-cell-depleted T cells, or T cells provided the cDNA or gDNA that made up the material.

The germline V gene has CDR1 LGHDT and CDR2 YNNKEL (reference sequence). V was pared by 2 bases and J by 3 bases, with 2 bases between. CDR3 length: 12 residues. Repertoires were generated with immunoSEQ multiplex PCR, while TCRdb's copy carries only in-frame clones and drops some. The sample lists under 15,000 clones, roughly 70% occurring once. Sample: peripheral blood. This receptor was taken from a man aged 60 to 69 with COVID-19, enrolled during active disease. J is TRBJ2-1 and V is TRBV3-1 (or the pseudogene TRBV3-2), with D unclear. CDR3 region: CASSQYYNEQFF. CDR3 nucleotide sequence: TGTGCCAGCAGCCAATACTACAATGAGCAGTTCTTC.